These T cell receptor beta chains were read from a single sample in a study of T cell responses to AZD1222 COVID-19 vaccine. TCRdb's table, derived via immunoSEQ multiplex PCR, lists solely in-frame clones and lacks some. The sample lists 90,000 to 110,000 clones, approximately 90% seen once, with around a tenth in the top ten. This material consisted of peripheral blood, taken on day 0 of AZD1222 vaccination. These receptors were collected from an adult in good health. Both conserved end residues are part of each CDR3. Fields, in order: J gene, clone size, V gene, D gene, CDR3 protein, CDR3 DNA. The D gene is left open where the match is weak. Clone size, where shown, is once, few, many, or a class for clones that have expanded.

j_call: TRBJ2-1; clone_size: once; v_call: TRBV27; d_call: NA; cdr3_aa: CASSYRDSREEQFF; cdr3_nt: TGTGCCAGCAGTTACCGGGACTCACGTGAGGAGCAGTTCTTC
j_call: TRBJ1-1; clone_size: NA; v_call: TRBV28; d_call: TRBD1; cdr3_aa: CASSLRRQGSTEAFF; cdr3_nt: TGTGCCAGCAGTTTAAGGCGACAGGGCTCGACTGAAGCTTTCTTT
j_call: TRBJ2-7; clone_size: NA; v_call: TRBV3-1/TRBV3-2; d_call: NA; cdr3_aa: CASSQWGILEQYF; cdr3_nt: TGTGCCAGCAGCCAGTGGGGTATCCTCGAGCAGTACTTC
j_call: TRBJ1-2; clone_size: NA; v_call: TRBV19; d_call: NA; cdr3_aa: CASSIATGGYTF; cdr3_nt: TGTGCCAGTAGTATAGCGACGGGGGGCTACACCTTC
j_call: TRBJ2-7; clone_size: NA; v_call: TRBV7-9; d_call: TRBD1; cdr3_aa: CASSLALTGGNYEQYF; cdr3_nt: TGTGCCAGCAGCTTAGCGCTCACAGGGGGAAACTACGAGCAGTACTTC
j_call: TRBJ2-1; clone_size: NA; v_call: TRBV19; d_call: TRBD1; cdr3_aa: CASRRPGQSSYNEQFF; cdr3_nt: TGTGCCAGTAGGCGTCCGGGACAGAGCTCCTACAATGAGCAGTTCTTC
j_call: TRBJ1-1; clone_size: NA; v_call: TRBV10-3; d_call: NA; cdr3_aa: CAISAQVGRVEAFF; cdr3_nt: TGTGCCATCAGTGCCCAGGTAGGCAGGGTGGAAGCTTTCTTT
j_call: TRBJ1-5; clone_size: NA; v_call: TRBV24-1; d_call: NA; cdr3_aa: CATSADTINQPQHF; cdr3_nt: TGTGCCACCAGTGCGGACACTATCAATCAGCCCCAGCATTTT
j_call: TRBJ1-1; clone_size: NA; v_call: TRBV28; d_call: NA; cdr3_aa: CASSYGRGDTEAFF; cdr3_nt: TGTGCCAGCAGTTATGGGAGGGGGGACACTGAAGCTTTCTTT
j_call: TRBJ2-1; clone_size: NA; v_call: TRBV5-1; d_call: NA; cdr3_aa: CASSLGAPNEQFF; cdr3_nt: TGCGCCAGCAGCTTGGGGGCGCCCAATGAGCAGTTCTTC
j_call: TRBJ2-5; clone_size: NA; v_call: TRBV9; d_call: NA; cdr3_aa: CASSQVGGQETQYF; cdr3_nt: TGTGCCAGCAGCCAGGTGGGGGGCCAAGAGACCCAGTACTTC
j_call: TRBJ2-1; clone_size: NA; v_call: TRBV29-1; d_call: NA; cdr3_aa: CSVGGVYNEQFF; cdr3_nt: TGCAGCGTTGGAGGGGTATACAATGAGCAGTTCTTC
j_call: TRBJ1-5; clone_size: few; v_call: TRBV7-8; d_call: NA; cdr3_aa: CASTSGGGVKSNQPQHF; cdr3_nt: TGTGCCAGCACCTCGGGGGGGGGAGTGAAAAGCAATCAGCCCCAGCATTTT
j_call: TRBJ1-5; clone_size: NA; v_call: TRBV30; d_call: NA; cdr3_aa: CAWSAGRGNQPQHF; cdr3_nt: TGTGCCTGGAGTGCCGGCAGGGGCAATCAGCCCCAGCATTTT
j_call: TRBJ2-7; clone_size: NA; v_call: TRBV11-1; d_call: TRBD1; cdr3_aa: CASSPDRGFTEQYF; cdr3_nt: TGTGCCAGCAGCCCGGACAGGGGCTTCACCGAGCAGTACTTC
j_call: TRBJ2-2; clone_size: once; v_call: TRBV9; d_call: TRBD2; cdr3_aa: CASSVGTSGRYGGELFF; cdr3_nt: TGTGCCAGCAGCGTAGGGACTAGCGGGAGGTATGGCGGGGAGCTGTTTTTT
j_call: TRBJ1-6; clone_size: NA; v_call: TRBV6-5; d_call: NA; cdr3_aa: CASSYKSYNSPLHF; cdr3_nt: TGTGCCAGCAGTTACAAGTCCTATAATTCACCCCTTCACTTT
j_call: TRBJ1-5; clone_size: once; v_call: TRBV6-1; d_call: NA; cdr3_aa: CASSDTGITQPQHF; cdr3_nt: TGTGCCAGCAGTGATACCGGGATTACTCAGCCCCAGCATTTT
j_call: TRBJ1-2; clone_size: few; v_call: TRBV2; d_call: NA; cdr3_aa: CASSDMGQNYGYTF; cdr3_nt: TGTGCCAGCAGTGATATGGGTCAGAACTATGGCTACACCTTC
j_call: TRBJ1-2; clone_size: NA; v_call: TRBV11-2; d_call: NA; cdr3_aa: CASSLSRGYGYTF; cdr3_nt: TGTGCCAGCAGCTTATCTCGGGGGTATGGCTACACCTTC
j_call: TRBJ2-7; clone_size: NA; v_call: TRBV7-9; d_call: NA; cdr3_aa: CASSLGAGETYEQYF; cdr3_nt: TGTGCCAGCAGCTTAGGTGCGGGCGAGACCTACGAGCAGTACTTC
j_call: TRBJ2-6; clone_size: NA; v_call: TRBV7-9; d_call: NA; cdr3_aa: CASSLPTRSGANVLTF; cdr3_nt: TGTGCCAGCAGCCTACCGACCCGCTCTGGGGCCAACGTCCTGACTTTC
j_call: TRBJ1-2; clone_size: NA; v_call: TRBV5-1; d_call: NA; cdr3_aa: CASSLAGTDYGYTF; cdr3_nt: TGCGCCAGCAGCTTGGCAGGGACTGACTATGGCTACACCTTC
j_call: TRBJ1-1; clone_size: NA; v_call: TRBV2; d_call: TRBD1; cdr3_aa: CAITGQGRYTEAFF; cdr3_nt: TGTGCCATCACCGGACAGGGTCGGTACACTGAAGCTTTCTTT
j_call: TRBJ2-2; clone_size: once; v_call: TRBV29-1; d_call: TRBD1; cdr3_aa: CSAVGTGAGELFF; cdr3_nt: TGCAGCGCTGTAGGGACAGGGGCCGGGGAGCTGTTTTTT
j_call: TRBJ2-7; clone_size: NA; v_call: TRBV10-3; d_call: NA; cdr3_aa: CATSRGSTVAYEQYF; cdr3_nt: TGTGCCACCAGCCGGGGGAGTACGGTGGCCTACGAGCAGTACTTC
j_call: TRBJ1-1; clone_size: NA; v_call: TRBV7-9; d_call: TRBD1; cdr3_aa: CASSLGDRGQFTEAFF; cdr3_nt: TGTGCCAGCAGCTTAGGGGACAGGGGGCAATTCACTGAAGCTTTCTTT
j_call: TRBJ2-1; clone_size: NA; v_call: TRBV10-3; d_call: TRBD2; cdr3_aa: CAISGVASGSYNEQFF; cdr3_nt: TGTGCCATCAGTGGGGTAGCTAGCGGGAGTTACAATGAGCAGTTCTTC
j_call: TRBJ1-5; clone_size: NA; v_call: TRBV1; d_call: NA; cdr3_aa: CTSSQSSRASNQPQHF; cdr3_nt: TGCACCAGCAGCCAATCGTCTAGGGCTAGCAATCAGCCCCAGCATTTT
j_call: TRBJ1-1; clone_size: few; v_call: TRBV14; d_call: NA; cdr3_aa: CASSQDYSWVNTEAFF; cdr3_nt: TGTGCCAGCAGCCAAGATTATTCCTGGGTGAACACTGAAGCTTTCTTT
j_call: TRBJ2-7; clone_size: NA; v_call: TRBV28; d_call: NA; cdr3_aa: CATRLEYGEQYF; cdr3_nt: TGTGCCACCAGACTTGAGTACGGAGAGCAGTACTTC
j_call: TRBJ1-4; clone_size: NA; v_call: TRBV7-9; d_call: TRBD1; cdr3_aa: CASSGQGGEKLFF; cdr3_nt: TGTGCCTCGTCCGGACAGGGAGGAGAAAAACTGTTTTTT
j_call: TRBJ2-7; clone_size: NA; v_call: TRBV2; d_call: NA; cdr3_aa: CASSEVMAYEQYF; cdr3_nt: TGTGCCAGCAGTGAAGTAATGGCCTACGAGCAGTACTTC
j_call: TRBJ2-7; clone_size: NA; v_call: TRBV5-1; d_call: NA; cdr3_aa: CASSLAQPGPYEQYF; cdr3_nt: TGCGCCAGCAGCTTGGCTCAACCGGGCCCCTACGAGCAGTACTTC
j_call: TRBJ1-2; clone_size: NA; v_call: TRBV7-9; d_call: NA; cdr3_aa: CASSFGDGYTF; cdr3_nt: TGTGCCAGCAGCTTCGGGGATGGCTACACCTTC
j_call: TRBJ2-1; clone_size: once; v_call: TRBV5-4; d_call: NA; cdr3_aa: CASSFRLARNEQFF; cdr3_nt: TGTGCCAGCAGCTTCCGGCTAGCGAGAAATGAGCAGTTCTTC
j_call: TRBJ2-1; clone_size: NA; v_call: TRBV24-1; d_call: TRBD2; cdr3_aa: CATSEASGGYNEQFF; cdr3_nt: TGTGCCACCAGTGAGGCTAGCGGAGGCTACAATGAGCAGTTCTTC
j_call: TRBJ1-5; clone_size: NA; v_call: TRBV27; d_call: NA; cdr3_aa: CASSFPNQPQHF; cdr3_nt: TGTGCCAGCAGTTTCCCGAATCAGCCCCAGCATTTT
j_call: TRBJ2-2; clone_size: NA; v_call: TRBV19; d_call: TRBD2; cdr3_aa: CASSPPSGRAGGELFF; cdr3_nt: TGTGCCAGTAGTCCACCTAGCGGGAGGGCCGGCGGGGAGCTGTTTTTT
j_call: TRBJ2-7; clone_size: NA; v_call: TRBV4-1; d_call: NA; cdr3_aa: CASSHTSTGWSSYEQYF; cdr3_nt: TGCGCCAGCAGCCACACCTCGACAGGCTGGAGCTCCTACGAGCAGTACTTC
j_call: TRBJ2-1; clone_size: NA; v_call: TRBV9; d_call: NA; cdr3_aa: CASSVGGEVFYNEQFF; cdr3_nt: TGTGCCAGCAGCGTAGGGGGGGAGGTGTTCTACAATGAGCAGTTCTTC
j_call: TRBJ1-2; clone_size: once; v_call: TRBV28; d_call: NA; cdr3_aa: CATLSNYGYTF; cdr3_nt: TGTGCCACCTTGAGTAACTATGGCTACACCTTC
j_call: TRBJ2-7; clone_size: NA; v_call: TRBV6-5; d_call: NA; cdr3_aa: CASSYGPSESYEQYF; cdr3_nt: TGTGCCAGCAGTTACGGCCCTAGCGAATCCTACGAGCAGTACTTC
j_call: TRBJ1-1; clone_size: NA; v_call: TRBV9; d_call: NA; cdr3_aa: CASSAQVTNTEAFF; cdr3_nt: TGTGCCAGCAGCGCCCAGGTAACAAACACTGAAGCTTTCTTT
j_call: TRBJ2-1; clone_size: NA; v_call: TRBV2; d_call: TRBD2; cdr3_aa: CASSRDGTSSYNEQFF; cdr3_nt: TGTGCCAGCAGTCGGGACGGGACTAGTTCTTACAATGAGCAGTTCTTC
j_call: TRBJ2-1; clone_size: NA; v_call: TRBV30; d_call: NA; cdr3_aa: CAWRKGGVRNEQFF; cdr3_nt: TGTGCCTGGAGGAAGGGGGGGGTCCGTAATGAGCAGTTCTTC
j_call: TRBJ1-4; clone_size: NA; v_call: TRBV19; d_call: NA; cdr3_aa: CASKGAARANEKLFF; cdr3_nt: TGTGCCTCAAAGGGTGCGGCAAGGGCTAATGAAAAACTGTTTTTT
j_call: TRBJ2-1; clone_size: NA; v_call: TRBV6-6; d_call: NA; cdr3_aa: CATQMTDTEQFF; cdr3_nt: TGTGCCACCCAGATGACGGACACTGAGCAGTTCTTC
j_call: TRBJ2-7; clone_size: NA; v_call: TRBV6-5; d_call: NA; cdr3_aa: CASNDARDGSYEQYF; cdr3_nt: TGTGCCAGCAACGACGCGAGGGATGGCTCCTACGAGCAGTACTTC
j_call: TRBJ2-1; clone_size: few; v_call: TRBV2; d_call: NA; cdr3_aa: CASSPDRSQFF; cdr3_nt: TGTGCCAGCAGTCCCGACAGAAGCCAGTTCTTC
j_call: TRBJ1-5; clone_size: once; v_call: TRBV10-3; d_call: NA; cdr3_aa: CAISRDGGNQPQHF; cdr3_nt: TGTGCCATCAGCCGGGACGGTGGCAATCAGCCCCAGCATTTT